The entry below describes one T cell receptor (beta chain). No antigen is known for it. The record originates from a study of CXCR3-negative and CXCR3-positive naive CD8 T cells. Study-level results: Hydrophobicity of TRB CDR3s was greater in CXCR3-positive naive cells than in CXCR3-negative naive cells. Similar TRBV-TRBJ usage characterized naive CXCR3-negative and CXCR3-positive cells; memory cells differed.

Germline V lookup: CDR1 SGHDT, CDR2 YYEEEE. The CDR3 spans 14 residues. The CD45RO-CCR7+CD27+CD95- phenotype denoted naive CD8+ T cells. 5' RACE that incorporated UMI labels was used to prepare the TRB cDNA libraries. TCRdb reprocessed the 5' RACE reads; each CDR3 protein has one entry and no DNA is given. This specimen shows more than 40,000 distinct CDR3 sequences; the ten leading clones hold about 1.4%. Sequencing was carried out using naive CXCR3- CD8+ T cells from blood. The subset is: CD45RO-CCR7+CD27+CD95- naive CD8+ T cells lacking CXCR3 (TNR3-). The V call is TRBV5-6, the J call TRBJ1-1; the D gene TCRdb calls, TRBD1, cannot be checked with no DNA. The sequence was collected from a human donor in good health. Some clones in this sample may be carry-over from other donors' samples. The CDR3 sequence is CASSSQPGATEAFF.